This T cell receptor beta chain was obtained from a study of beta chain features in type 1 diabetes. The sequenced template was cDNA made from the entire isolated RNA. Generated by immunoSEQ multiplex PCR, the TCRdb table keeps only in-frame clones and is missing some. The table records some 200,000 clones, 15% to 20% of them present only once. This clone was observed a handful of times. Antigen specificity is unknown. CDR1 is MNHEY and CDR2 is SMNVEV in the germline V gene (reference sequence). This CDR3 spans 15 amino acids. V was trimmed by 4 bases and J by 0 bases, leaving 10 bases between them. Whole-study results and caveats: For Type 1 diabetes patients, all four CD4+ subsets carried TCRB CDR3s that were moderately but significantly shorter.

This chain joins TRBV27 and TRBJ2-1; no reliable D call. This receptor was obtained from a man younger than 45 with type 1 diabetes. The sequencing input was naive CD4+ T cells from blood. CDR3 protein: CASSSPLSSYNEQFF. CDR3 bases: TGTGCCAGCAGTTCCCCTTTAAGCTCCTACAATGAGCAGTTCTTC.